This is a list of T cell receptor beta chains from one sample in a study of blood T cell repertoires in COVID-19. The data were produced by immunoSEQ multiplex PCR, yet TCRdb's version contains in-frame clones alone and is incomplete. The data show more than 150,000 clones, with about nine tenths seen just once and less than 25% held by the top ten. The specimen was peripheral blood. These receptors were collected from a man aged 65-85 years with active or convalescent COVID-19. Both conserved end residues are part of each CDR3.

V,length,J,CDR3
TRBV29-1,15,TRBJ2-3,CSVEGLAGGTDTQYF
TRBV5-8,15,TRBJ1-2,CASSSDRRRTYGYTF
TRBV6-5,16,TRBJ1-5,CASSFRGTPTDQPQHF
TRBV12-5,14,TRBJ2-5,CASGLRGAGETQYF
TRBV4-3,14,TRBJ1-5,CASSQDREAQPQHF
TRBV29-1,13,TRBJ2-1,CSVRRTSDNEQFF
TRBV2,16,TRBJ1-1,CASSEAHLGQGTEAFF
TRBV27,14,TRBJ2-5,CASSFRQGRKTQYF
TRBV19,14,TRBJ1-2,CASTNNRDNYGYTF
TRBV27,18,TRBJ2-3,CASSLSTTSSGGTDTQYF